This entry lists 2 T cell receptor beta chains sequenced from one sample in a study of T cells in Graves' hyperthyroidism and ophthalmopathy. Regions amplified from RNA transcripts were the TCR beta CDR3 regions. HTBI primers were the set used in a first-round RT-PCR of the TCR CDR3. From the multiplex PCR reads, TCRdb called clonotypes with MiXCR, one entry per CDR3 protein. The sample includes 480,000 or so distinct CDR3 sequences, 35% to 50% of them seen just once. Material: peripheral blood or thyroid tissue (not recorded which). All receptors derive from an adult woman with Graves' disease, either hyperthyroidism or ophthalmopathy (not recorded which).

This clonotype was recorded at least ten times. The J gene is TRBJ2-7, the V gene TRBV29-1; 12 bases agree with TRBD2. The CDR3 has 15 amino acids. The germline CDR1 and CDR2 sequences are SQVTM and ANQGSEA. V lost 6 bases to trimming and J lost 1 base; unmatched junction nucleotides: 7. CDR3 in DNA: TGCAGCGTAGCTCTAGCGGGAGGGGGTTCCTACGAGCAGTACTTC. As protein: CSVALAGGGSYEQYF.

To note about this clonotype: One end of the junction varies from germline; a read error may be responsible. CDR3 DNA: TGTGCCATCAGTGACCGAGGGGCCCAAGAGACCCAGTACTTC. Amino acids: CAISDRGAQETQYF. The V call is TRBV6-5, the J call TRBJ2-5; the D call may be TRBD1 or TRBD2 (5 bases each). The CDR3 is made up of 14 amino acids. Per germline, CDR1 MNHEY and CDR2 SVGAGI.